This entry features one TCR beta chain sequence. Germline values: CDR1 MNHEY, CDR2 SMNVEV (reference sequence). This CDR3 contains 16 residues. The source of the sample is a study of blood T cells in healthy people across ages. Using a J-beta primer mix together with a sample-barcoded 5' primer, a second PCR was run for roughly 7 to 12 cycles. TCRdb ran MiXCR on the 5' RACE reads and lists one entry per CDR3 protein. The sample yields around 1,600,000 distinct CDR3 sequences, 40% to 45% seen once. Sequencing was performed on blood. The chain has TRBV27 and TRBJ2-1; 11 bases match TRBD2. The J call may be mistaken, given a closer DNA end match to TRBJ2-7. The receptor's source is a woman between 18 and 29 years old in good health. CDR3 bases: TGTGCCAGCAGTCGATCACTAGCGGGAGTTCTCGGTGAGCAGTACTTC. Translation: CASSRSLAGVLGEQYF.